These 21 T cell receptor beta chains came from one sample sequenced in a study of blood T cell repertoires in COVID-19. Repertoires were generated with immunoSEQ multiplex PCR, while TCRdb's copy carries only in-frame clones and drops some. In the table there are some 180,000 clones, around 85% of which are singletons. Material for sequencing was peripheral blood. The receptors come from a man aged 45-65 years who had recovered from COVID-19.

This clone was found a few times. This chain connects TRBV13 to TRBJ1-1, with 8 bases fitting TRBD1. V gave up 5 bases and J gave up 4 bases; unmatched junction bases: 15. The germline CDR1 and CDR2 sequences are PRHDT and FYEKMQ (reference sequence). The CDR3 loop spans 17 amino acids. The CDR3 reads CASSTGTGMFWGTEAFF. As DNA, the CDR3 is TGTGCCAGCAGCACCGGGACAGGAATGTTTTGGGGCACTGAAGCTTTCTTT. Supplemented by reference TRBV13 and TRBJ1-1, the full variable domain reads AAGVIQSPRHLIKEKRETATLKCYPIPRHDTVYWYQQGPGQDPQFLISFYEKMQSDKGSIPDRFSAQQFSDYHSELNMSSLELGDSALYFCASSTGTGMFWGTEAFFGQGTRLTVV.

V and J are TRBV20-1 and TRBJ2-4; D might be TRBD2 (5 bases). Germline loops: CDR1 DFQATT, CDR2 SNEGSKA (reference sequence). The V end lost 3 bases, the J end lost 6 bases, and 12 bases lay between the germline ends. The CDR3 sequence is 13 residues long. In DNA, the CDR3 is TGCAGTGCTAGTCCCAAACGGGGAAACATTCAGTACTTC. Translated: CSASPKRGNIQYF.

The chain joins TRBV7-9 to TRBJ2-1, with D maybe TRBD1 (6 bases). CDR3 length: 13 residues. Trimming cost V 3 bases and J 6 bases, with 9 bases left between them. Looked up from germline, CDR1 is SEHNR and CDR2 is FQNEAQ (reference sequence). The CDR3 spells CASSFEQGNEQFF. The CDR3 DNA sequence: TGTGCCAGCAGCTTTGAACAGGGCAATGAGCAGTTCTTC.

For the CDR3, the DNA is TGTGCCAGCAGCTTGACGTGGGGGCTCAATCAGCCCCAGCATTTT. It translates to CASSLTWGLNQPQHF. The V and J genes are TRBV6-5 and TRBJ1-5, with D perhaps matching TRBD1 (6 bases). Deletions cut 6 bases from V and 3 bases from J, with 15 bases between. CDR1 and CDR2 from the germline V gene are MNHEY and SVGAGI. This CDR3 region has 15 residues.

The chain is built from TRBV5-1 and TRBJ2-6; 8 nucleotides align to TRBD2. The CDR3 loop spans 18 amino acids. V gave up 4 bases and J gave up 0 bases; unmatched junction bases: 9. Looked up from germline, CDR1 is SGHRS and CDR2 is YFSETQ. CDR3 DNA: TGCGCCAGCAGCCCGGGGGGGAATCCGTTCTCTGGGGCCAACGTCCTGACTTTC. Translated, it gives CASSPGGNPFSGANVLTF.

The V and J genes are TRBV30 and TRBJ2-3; 7 bases map to TRBD1. Trimming took 4 bases from V and 6 from J; bases not matched to a gene: 13. The germline gives CDR1 GTSNPN, CDR2 SVGIG (reference sequence). The CDR3 totals 15 residues. CDR3 residues: CAWIGEQGPWDTQYF. The CDR3 nucleotides are TGTGCCTGGATCGGTGAACAGGGGCCGTGGGATACGCAGTATTTT.

Only a few counts were recorded for this clone. The CDR3 reads CASSFSGTGGELFF. For the CDR3, the DNA is TGTGCCAGCAGCTTTAGCGGGACCGGCGGGGAGCTGTTTTTT. The genes are TRBV7-3 and TRBJ2-2; 8 nucleotides line up with TRBD2. The germline V gene encodes CDR1 SGHTA and CDR2 FQGTGA. The CDR3 extends over 14 amino acids. V gave up 3 bases and J gave up 7 bases; unmatched junction bases: 4.

The V gene is TRBV7-3, the J gene TRBJ2-7, with D unresolved. Trimming cost V 4 bases and J 1 base, with 8 bases left between them. This CDR3 comprises 13 residues. Germline V gene data show CDR1 as SGHTA and CDR2 as FQGTGA. The CDR3 region is CASSSDKSYEQYF. The CDR3 bases are TGTGCCAGCAGCTCCGACAAGTCCTACGAGCAGTACTTC.

In this sample, this clone turned up a few times. The chain is built from TRBV4-1 and TRBJ2-3, with 9 bases identical to TRBD2. The germline V gene has CDR1 MGHRA and CDR2 YSYEKL. The J segment lost 3 bases and the V segment lost 4 bases, leaving 14 bases of the junction unmatched. The CDR3 is 18 amino acids. The CDR3 coding sequence is TGCGCCAGCAGCCCTGGGAGCGGGAGGTGGGGGAGAACAGATACGCAGTATTTT. This translates into CASSPGSGRWGRTDTQYF.

This chain uses TRBV30 with TRBJ2-3; 8 bases are a match to TRBD2. V dropped 8 bases and J dropped 10; count of bases not matched to a gene: 5. Germline V CDR1 and CDR2: GTSNPN, SVGIG (reference sequence). The CDR3 covers 10 residues. The CDR3 sequence: CAGDSGAQYF. The CDR3, as DNA: TGTGCCGGGGATAGCGGGGCGCAGTATTTT.

This clone has just a few counts. The rearrangement uses TRBV4-2 and TRBJ2-2; 7 positions agree with TRBD2. This CDR3 has 16 amino acids. The junction had 3 bases not matched to a gene; V was cut back by 0 bases and J by 2 bases. Germline V gene lookup returns CDR1 LGHNA and CDR2 YNFKEQ. CDR3 sequence: CASSQERDYNTGELFF. The CDR3 DNA reads as TGTGCCAGCAGCCAAGAACGGGACTATAACACCGGGGAGCTGTTTTTT.

The chain joins TRBV5-1 to TRBJ2-5, with TRBD1 identical over 7 bases. With V trimmed by 4 bases and J by 2 bases, 2 bases remained unmatched. Germline V gene sequence: CDR1 SGHRS, CDR2 YFSETQ. This CDR3 has 13 amino acids. CDR3 nucleotides: TGCGCCAGCAGCGGGGGACAGCAAGAGACCCAGTACTTC. Protein sequence: CASSGGQQETQYF. The full variable domain, completed using reference TRBV5-1 and TRBJ2-5, is KAGVTQTPRYLIKTRGQQVTLSCSPISGHRSVSWYQQTPGQGLQFLFEYFSETQRNKGNFPGRFSGRQFSNSRSEMNVSTLELGDSALYLCASSGGQQETQYFGPGTRLLVL.

The V and J genes are TRBV11-2 and TRBJ2-3; D might be TRBD2 (6 bases). V lost 4 bases to trimming and J lost 2 bases, with 16 bases between them. Germline values: CDR1 SGHAT, CDR2 FQNNGV. The CDR3 loop spans 16 amino acids. The CDR3, as DNA: TGTGCCAGCAGCTCCGGGGGTGGCAGAGTCACAGATACGCAGTATTTT. Protein: CASSSGGGRVTDTQYF.

This clone was picked up one time. The chain is built from TRBV18 and TRBJ2-3, with 7 bases lining up with TRBD2. Trimming at V came to 5 bases and at J to 4 bases, leaving 6 bases not matched to a gene. Germline CDR1 and CDR2: KGHSH and LQKENI. The CDR3 consists of 14 residues. DNA of the CDR3: TGTGCCAGCTCAAGTAACCGGGAGGCAGATACGCAGTATTTT. The encoded protein is CASSSNREADTQYF.

V and J are TRBV7-2 and TRBJ1-4; D not resolved. This CDR3 region has 15 residues. The germline V gene encodes CDR1 SGHTA and CDR2 FQGNSA. Trimming pared 0 bases from V and 4 bases from J, leaving 9 bases between. For the CDR3, the DNA is TGTGCCAGCAGCTTAGCGACGGGTAATAATGAAAAACTGTTTTTT. The encoded protein is CASSLATGNNEKLFF.

The chain uses TRBV12-5 and TRBJ2-1, with D tentatively TRBD1 (5 bases). The V gene's germline CDR1 is LGHNT and CDR2 FRNRAP. V lost 6 bases and J 0 bases, leaving 18 bases between the germline ends. The CDR3 runs to 17 residues. The CDR3 nucleotides read TGTGCTAGTGGCATGGAAGGGGATCCGAGCTCCTACAATGAGCAGTTCTTC. Translated, it gives CASGMEGDPSSYNEQFF.

The rearrangement links TRBV27 to TRBJ1-1, with 8 bases aligning to TRBD1. Trimming took 6 bases from V and 1 from J; bases not matched to a gene: 4. CDR3 size: 14 residues. Germline V gene sequence: CDR1 MNHEY, CDR2 SMNVEV (reference sequence). The CDR3 sequence is CASRLQGANTEAFF. The DNA of the CDR3 is TGTGCCAGCAGACTCCAGGGGGCGAACACTGAAGCTTTCTTT.

This chain joins TRBV6-2 or TRBV6-3 and TRBJ2-1, with a possible D match to TRBD2 (6 bases). CDR1 is MNHEY, CDR2 SVGEGT, per germline. Trimming removed 2 bases at V and 10 bases at J, with 15 bases between. The CDR3 contains 14 residues. The CDR3: CASSYQGLHGEQFF. As DNA, the CDR3 is TGTGCCAGCAGTTACCAGGGACTGCATGGCGAGCAGTTCTTC.

This chain uses TRBV24-1 with TRBJ2-2; 11 bases fit TRBD1. The CDR3 covers 18 residues. Germline trimming cut 4 bases from V and 0 bases from J; bases unmatched to any gene: 6. From germline, CDR1 is KGHDR and CDR2 SFDVKD. CDR3 sequence: CATSDSPGQGANTGELFF. CDR3 nucleotide sequence: TGTGCCACCAGTGACTCACCGGGACAGGGGGCGAACACCGGGGAGCTGTTTTTT.

The sample holds a few counts of this clone. This rearrangement joins TRBV28 to TRBJ1-5, with D possibly being TRBD1 (5 bases). The V gene's germline CDR1 is MDHEN and CDR2 SYDVKM. The CDR3 is 15 amino acids. Trimming removed 5 bases at V and 4 bases at J, with 15 bases between. The CDR3, as DNA: TGTGCCAGCAGTATAGAAGGGGTGGGTAATCAGCCCCAGCATTTT. Encoded protein: CASSIEGVGNQPQHF.

The chain uses TRBV5-5 and TRBJ2-3; 9 nucleotides align to TRBD2. This CDR3 region has 14 residues. Germline assignment: CDR1 SGHKS and CDR2 YYEKEE (reference sequence). V shed 6 bases, J shed 4 bases, and the junction held 6 bases outside the gene matches. CDR3 in DNA: TGTGCCAGCAAGAGCGGGAGGCGCGCAGATACGCAGTATTTT. Translated: CASKSGRRADTQYF.